This is a list of T cell receptor beta chains from one sample in a study of blood T cells in healthy people across ages. TCRdb reprocessed the 5' RACE reads with MiXCR, giving one entry per CDR3 protein. The data show around 1,800,000 distinct CDR3 sequences, around 42% seen once. Sequencing input: blood. The receptors were gathered from a human donor in good health. Each CDR3 is given with its conserved first and last residue. Fields, in order: clone size, J gene, V gene, D gene, CDR3 DNA, CDR3 protein. A D gene is named only where the DNA matches it firmly. For some rows the clone size is stated as once, few or many, or as a class when expanded; others skip it.

clone size: few
J gene: TRBJ2-5
V gene: TRBV4-1
D gene: .
CDR3 DNA: TGCGCCAGCAGCCAGGGAGTCGGGGAGGCCGAGACCCAGTACTTC
CDR3 protein: CASSQGVGEAETQYF

clone size: .
J gene: TRBJ2-7
V gene: TRBV6-2/TRBV6-3
D gene: .
CDR3 DNA: TGTGCCAGCAGTCTAACCCCGGGAGCTGGGTACTCCTACGAGCAGTACTTC
CDR3 protein: CASSLTPGAGYSYEQYF

clone size: .
J gene: TRBJ2-3
V gene: TRBV20-1
D gene: TRBD1
CDR3 DNA: TGCAGTGCTAACTTTCGGGGACAGGGACTGGGAGATACGCAGTATTTT
CDR3 protein: CSANFRGQGLGDTQYF

clone size: .
J gene: TRBJ2-3
V gene: TRBV7-6
D gene: .
CDR3 DNA: TGTGCCAGCAGTTCAAGGATCGGCACAGATACGCAGTATTTT
CDR3 protein: CASSSRIGTDTQYF

clone size: .
J gene: TRBJ2-2
V gene: TRBV6-2/TRBV6-3
D gene: .
CDR3 DNA: TGTGCCAGCAGTTACTCGAGACAGAGAGACCCACAGAACACCGGGGAGCTGTTTTTT
CDR3 protein: CASSYSRQRDPQNTGELFF

clone size: .
J gene: TRBJ1-3
V gene: TRBV10-3
D gene: .
CDR3 DNA: TGTGCCATCAGGCAAGGCCCTTCTGGAAACACCATATATTTT
CDR3 protein: CAIRQGPSGNTIYF

clone size: .
J gene: TRBJ1-2
V gene: TRBV29-1
D gene: .
CDR3 DNA: TGCAGCGTGGGAATAACGGAGACTAACTATGGCTACACCTTC
CDR3 protein: CSVGITETNYGYTF

clone size: .
J gene: TRBJ1-6
V gene: TRBV15
D gene: TRBD1
CDR3 DNA: TGTGCCACCAGCAGAGACCGGACAGGGAATAATTCACCCCTCCACTTT
CDR3 protein: CATSRDRTGNNSPLHF

clone size: few
J gene: TRBJ2-4
V gene: TRBV20-1
D gene: .
CDR3 DNA: TGCAGTGCTACCTTGGGGCCACAAATTCAGTACTTC
CDR3 protein: CSATLGPQIQYF

clone size: .
J gene: TRBJ1-2
V gene: TRBV20-1
D gene: .
CDR3 DNA: TGCAGTGCTAGATCGCCCTGGAGTTCGAGACCCTGTGATGGCTACACCTTC
CDR3 protein: CSARSPWSSRPCDGYTF

clone size: few
J gene: TRBJ2-1
V gene: TRBV29-1
D gene: .
CDR3 DNA: TGCAGCGTTGTCAGGGGATCATACGGGGAATTATACAATGAGCAGTTCTTC
CDR3 protein: CSVVRGSYGELYNEQFF

clone size: once
J gene: TRBJ2-3
V gene: TRBV5-5
D gene: .
CDR3 DNA: TGTGCCAGCCGGACGTGGGACACAGATACGCAGTATTTT
CDR3 protein: CASRTWDTDTQYF

clone size: few
J gene: TRBJ2-5
V gene: TRBV10-3
D gene: TRBD1
CDR3 DNA: TGTGCCATCAGGTCCGGGACAGGGGAGTTGGAGACCCAGTACTTC
CDR3 protein: CAIRSGTGELETQYF

clone size: .
J gene: TRBJ1-5
V gene: TRBV30
D gene: .
CDR3 DNA: TGTGCCTTCACCCCAGGCAGTTTGAATCAGCCCCAGCATTTT
CDR3 protein: CAFTPGSLNQPQHF

clone size: few
J gene: TRBJ1-5
V gene: TRBV6-1
D gene: .
CDR3 DNA: TGTGCCAGCAGTGAGGACAGCTTACTCTATAGCAATCAGCCCCAGCATTTT
CDR3 protein: CASSEDSLLYSNQPQHF

clone size: few
J gene: TRBJ1-3
V gene: TRBV3-1
D gene: .
CDR3 DNA: TGTGCCAGCAGCCAAGTGGGGACATCCGGAAACACCATATATTTT
CDR3 protein: CASSQVGTSGNTIYF

clone size: few
J gene: TRBJ2-7
V gene: TRBV27
D gene: .
CDR3 DNA: TGTGCCAGCAGCCCTTCTGGGCGGTTTTGGTACGAGCAGTACTTC
CDR3 protein: CASSPSGRFWYEQYF

clone size: .
J gene: TRBJ1-6
V gene: TRBV10-3
D gene: .
CDR3 DNA: TGTGCCATCGGTGACAGTTCACCCCTCCACTTT
CDR3 protein: CAIGDSSPLHF

clone size: .
J gene: TRBJ1-5
V gene: TRBV28
D gene: .
CDR3 DNA: TGTGCCAGCAGTTTACTCTCAGGGGTGAGCAATCAGCCCCAGCATTTT
CDR3 protein: CASSLLSGVSNQPQHF

clone size: few
J gene: TRBJ2-3
V gene: TRBV11-3
D gene: .
CDR3 DNA: TGTGCCAGCAGCCCACGGGGAGCGCGTGGAGATACGCAGTATTTT
CDR3 protein: CASSPRGARGDTQYF

clone size: few
J gene: TRBJ1-1
V gene: TRBV27
D gene: TRBD1
CDR3 DNA: TGTGCCAGCAGCTGGGACAGGGTGATGAACACTGAAGCTTTCTTT
CDR3 protein: CASSWDRVMNTEAFF

clone size: few
J gene: TRBJ2-5
V gene: TRBV20-1
D gene: .
CDR3 DNA: TGCAGTGCCAGACATCCTTGGGACATACACCAAGAGACCCAGTACTTC
CDR3 protein: CSARHPWDIHQETQYF

clone size: few
J gene: TRBJ2-1
V gene: TRBV13
D gene: .
CDR3 DNA: TGTGCCAGCAGCTTTACAAGTAACAATGAGCAGTTCTTC
CDR3 protein: CASSFTSNNEQFF

clone size: .
J gene: TRBJ1-4
V gene: TRBV7-9
D gene: TRBD1
CDR3 DNA: TGTGCCAGCAGCCCCCGGACAGGGTTCGAACTGTTTTTT
CDR3 protein: CASSPRTGFELFF

clone size: .
J gene: TRBJ1-1
V gene: TRBV9
D gene: TRBD1
CDR3 DNA: TGTGCCAGCAGCATCTGGACAGGGCAGAACACTGAAGCTTTCTTT
CDR3 protein: CASSIWTGQNTEAFF

clone size: .
J gene: TRBJ2-1
V gene: TRBV7-9
D gene: .
CDR3 DNA: TGTGCCAGCAGCCACACAGGCGATGAGCAGTTCTTC
CDR3 protein: CASSHTGDEQFF

clone size: few
J gene: TRBJ2-7
V gene: TRBV7-9
D gene: .
CDR3 DNA: TGTGCCAGCAGCTTACCCGGCGGGACGCTTGTGCAGTACTTC
CDR3 protein: CASSLPGGTLVQYF

clone size: .
J gene: TRBJ2-7
V gene: TRBV6-6
D gene: TRBD2
CDR3 DNA: TGTGCCAGCAGTTACCCTAGCGGGGGGGAATACTACGAGCAGTACTTC
CDR3 protein: CASSYPSGGEYYEQYF

clone size: many
J gene: TRBJ2-7
V gene: TRBV4-1
D gene: TRBD1
CDR3 DNA: TGCGCCAGCAGCCACCGACAGGGTACCTACGAGCAGTACTTC
CDR3 protein: CASSHRQGTYEQYF

clone size: .
J gene: TRBJ1-2
V gene: TRBV28
D gene: .
CDR3 DNA: TGTGCCAGCAGTTCTACTCCCTATTTGAGGTGGGGCTACACCTTC
CDR3 protein: CASSSTPYLRWGYTF

clone size: .
J gene: TRBJ1-1
V gene: TRBV7-9
D gene: TRBD1
CDR3 DNA: TGTGCCAGCAGCTTAGGAGGGACAGAATACACTGAAGCTTTCTTT
CDR3 protein: CASSLGGTEYTEAFF

clone size: .
J gene: TRBJ2-1
V gene: TRBV6-2/TRBV6-3
D gene: TRBD1
CDR3 DNA: TGTGCCAGCAGTCCCAGCGGTGGGACAGTCTACAATGAGCAGTTCTTC
CDR3 protein: CASSPSGGTVYNEQFF

clone size: .
J gene: TRBJ1-2
V gene: TRBV13
D gene: .
CDR3 DNA: TGTGCCAGCAGACCCGGACTCTTTGGGTACTATGGCTACACCTTC
CDR3 protein: CASRPGLFGYYGYTF

clone size: .
J gene: TRBJ2-7
V gene: TRBV29-1
D gene: .
CDR3 DNA: TGCAGCGTTGAAGATTTGACGGGTATCACAGCTAACTACGAGCAGTACTTC
CDR3 protein: CSVEDLTGITANYEQYF

clone size: .
J gene: TRBJ2-5
V gene: TRBV12-3/TRBV12-4
D gene: .
CDR3 DNA: TGTGCCAGCAGTTCTACCTCCGGGCGGGTGAAACAAGAGGCCCAGTACTTC
CDR3 protein: CASSSTSGRVKQEAQYF

clone size: .
J gene: TRBJ2-7
V gene: TRBV20-1
D gene: TRBD1
CDR3 DNA: TGCAGTGCTCCGGACAGGGCTAGGGGCGAGCAGTACTTC
CDR3 protein: CSAPDRARGEQYF

clone size: few
J gene: TRBJ2-3
V gene: TRBV5-1
D gene: .
CDR3 DNA: TGCGCCAGCAGCTCGGGACGGATGCACACAGATACGCAGTATTTT
CDR3 protein: CASSSGRMHTDTQYF

clone size: .
J gene: TRBJ2-1
V gene: TRBV20-1
D gene: TRBD2
CDR3 DNA: TGCAGTGCTAGAGACCGGACTAGCGGGGGAAATGAGCAGTTCTTC
CDR3 protein: CSARDRTSGGNEQFF

clone size: .
J gene: TRBJ1-2
V gene: TRBV11-2
D gene: .
CDR3 DNA: TGTGCCAGCAGCACGGGACGGCACTATGGCTACACCTTC
CDR3 protein: CASSTGRHYGYTF

clone size: many
J gene: TRBJ1-2
V gene: TRBV18
D gene: .
CDR3 DNA: TGTGCCAGCAGCTTAACAGGGTCGGACTATGGCTACACCTTC
CDR3 protein: CASSLTGSDYGYTF

clone size: few
J gene: TRBJ1-5
V gene: TRBV5-1
D gene: .
CDR3 DNA: TGCGCCAGCAGCCCCGGAAAGGGCTCGGATCAGCCCCAGCATTTT
CDR3 protein: CASSPGKGSDQPQHF

clone size: few
J gene: TRBJ2-7
V gene: TRBV29-1
D gene: .
CDR3 DNA: TGCAGCGTATCGACATCCTGGAGCTCCTACGAGCAGTACTTC
CDR3 protein: CSVSTSWSSYEQYF

clone size: few
J gene: TRBJ2-3
V gene: TRBV4-3
D gene: TRBD2
CDR3 DNA: TGTGCCAGCAGCCAGCTAGCGGGGGGGAGAGATACGCAGTATTTT
CDR3 protein: CASSQLAGGRDTQYF

clone size: .
J gene: TRBJ2-5
V gene: TRBV5-1
D gene: .
CDR3 DNA: TGCGCCAGCAGAAGTCAAGGGCACGAGACCCAGTACTTC
CDR3 protein: CASRSQGHETQYF

clone size: .
J gene: TRBJ2-1
V gene: TRBV21-1
D gene: .
CDR3 DNA: TGTGCCAGCAGCAAAGAACGGACAGACCCCCTATACAATGAGCAGTTCTTC
CDR3 protein: CASSKERTDPLYNEQFF

clone size: .
J gene: TRBJ2-1
V gene: TRBV5-1
D gene: TRBD2
CDR3 DNA: TGCGCCAGCAGCCCTACTAGCGCAACTCCCAGGAATGAGCAGTTCTTC
CDR3 protein: CASSPTSATPRNEQFF

clone size: .
J gene: TRBJ2-1
V gene: TRBV4-3
D gene: .
CDR3 DNA: TGCGCCAGCAGCCAGCCTACTAGTTTCCCCAATGAGCAGTTCTTC
CDR3 protein: CASSQPTSFPNEQFF

clone size: .
J gene: TRBJ2-1
V gene: TRBV10-3
D gene: TRBD2
CDR3 DNA: TGTGCCATCAGGCGGGGGGGACAGCTGTACCAAGAGACCCAGTTCTTC
CDR3 protein: CAIRRGGQLYQETQFF

clone size: .
J gene: TRBJ2-3
V gene: TRBV27
D gene: TRBD1
CDR3 DNA: TGTGCCAGCAGTTTCGGACTCGACAGGGGGGATACGCAGTATTTT
CDR3 protein: CASSFGLDRGDTQYF

clone size: few
J gene: TRBJ2-7
V gene: TRBV20-1
D gene: TRBD2
CDR3 DNA: TGCAGTGCTAGAATCACTAGCGGGGGGTTCAACGAGCAGTACTTC
CDR3 protein: CSARITSGGFNEQYF

clone size: .
J gene: TRBJ1-5
V gene: TRBV19
D gene: .
CDR3 DNA: TGTGCCAGTAGTATAGGTCTGGATAATCAGCCCCAGCATTTT
CDR3 protein: CASSIGLDNQPQHF